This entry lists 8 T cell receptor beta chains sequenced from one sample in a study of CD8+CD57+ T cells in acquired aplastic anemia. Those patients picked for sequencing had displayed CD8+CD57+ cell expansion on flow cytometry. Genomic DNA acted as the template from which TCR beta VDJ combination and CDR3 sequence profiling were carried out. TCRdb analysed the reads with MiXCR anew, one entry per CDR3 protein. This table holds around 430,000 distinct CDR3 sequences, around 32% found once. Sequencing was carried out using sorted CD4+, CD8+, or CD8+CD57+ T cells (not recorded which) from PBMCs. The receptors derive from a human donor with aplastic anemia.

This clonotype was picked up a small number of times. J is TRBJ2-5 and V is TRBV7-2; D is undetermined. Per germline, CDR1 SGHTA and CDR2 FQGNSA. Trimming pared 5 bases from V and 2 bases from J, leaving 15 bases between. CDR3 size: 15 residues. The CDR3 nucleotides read TGTGCCAGCAGCCCAGATCGGATGCAGCAAGAGACCCAGTACTTC. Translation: CASSPDRMQQETQYF.

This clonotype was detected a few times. CDR3 nucleotides: TGTGCCAGCAGCCGTGGGGTCTACGAGCAGTACTTC. Translating it yields CASSRGVYEQYF. The chain combines TRBV3-1 with TRBJ2-7; unclear D gene. The CDR3 runs 12 residues. The V end lost 4 bases, the J end lost 3 bases, and 7 bases lay between the germline ends. Germline V lookup: CDR1 LGHDT, CDR2 YNNKEL (reference sequence).

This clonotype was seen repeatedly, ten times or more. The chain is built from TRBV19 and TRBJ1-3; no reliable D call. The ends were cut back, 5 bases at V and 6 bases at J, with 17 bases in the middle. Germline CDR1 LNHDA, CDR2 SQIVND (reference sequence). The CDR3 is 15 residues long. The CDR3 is CASSVAVLGENTIYF. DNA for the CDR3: TGTGCCAGTAGTGTAGCAGTATTAGGTGAAAACACCATATATTTT.

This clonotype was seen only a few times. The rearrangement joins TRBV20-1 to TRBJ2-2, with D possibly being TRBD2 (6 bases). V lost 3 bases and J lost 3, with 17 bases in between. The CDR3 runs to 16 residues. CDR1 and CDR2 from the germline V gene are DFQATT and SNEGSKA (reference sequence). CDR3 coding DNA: TGCAGTGCTAGGGAAACCGGGGGTTTCTACACCGGGGAGCTGTTTTTT. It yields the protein CSARETGGFYTGELFF.

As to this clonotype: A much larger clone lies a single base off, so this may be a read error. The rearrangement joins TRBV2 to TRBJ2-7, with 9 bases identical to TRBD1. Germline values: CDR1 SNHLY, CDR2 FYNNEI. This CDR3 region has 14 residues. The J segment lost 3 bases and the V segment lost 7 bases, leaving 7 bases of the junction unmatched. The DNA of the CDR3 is TGTGCCAGCACCCCCGGGGACAGGGACTACGAGCAGTACTTC. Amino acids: CASTPGDRDYEQYF.

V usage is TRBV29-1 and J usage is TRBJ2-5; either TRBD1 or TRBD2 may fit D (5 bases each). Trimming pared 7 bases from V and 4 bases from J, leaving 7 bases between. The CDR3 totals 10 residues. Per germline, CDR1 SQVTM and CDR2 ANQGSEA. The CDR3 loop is CSGGRETQYF. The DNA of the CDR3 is TGCAGCGGGGGACGAGAGACCCAGTACTTC. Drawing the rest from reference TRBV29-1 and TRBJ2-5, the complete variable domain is SAVISQKPSRDICQRGTSLTIQCQVDSQVTMMFWYRQQPGQSLTLIATANQGSEATYESGFVIDKFPISRPNLTFSTLTVSNMSPEDSSIYLCSGGRETQYFGPGTRLLVL.

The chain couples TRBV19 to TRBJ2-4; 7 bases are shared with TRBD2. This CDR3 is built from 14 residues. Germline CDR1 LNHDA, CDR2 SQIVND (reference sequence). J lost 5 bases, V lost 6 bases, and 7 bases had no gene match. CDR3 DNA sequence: TGTGCCAGTAGCCCCGGGGGGTTCCAAAACATTCAGTACTTC. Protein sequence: CASSPGGFQNIQYF. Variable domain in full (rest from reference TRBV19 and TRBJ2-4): DGGITQSPKYLFRKEGQNVTLSCEQNLNHDAMYWYRQDPGQGLRLIYYSQIVNDFQKGDIAEGYSVSREKKESFPLTVTSAQKNPTAFYLCASSPGGFQNIQYFGAGTRLSVL.

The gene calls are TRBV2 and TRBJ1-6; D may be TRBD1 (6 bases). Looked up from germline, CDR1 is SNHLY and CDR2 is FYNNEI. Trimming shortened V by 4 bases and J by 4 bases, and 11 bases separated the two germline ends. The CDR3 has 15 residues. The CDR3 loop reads CASSGGQTYNSPLHF. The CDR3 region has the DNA TGTGCCAGCAGTGGAGGACAGACTTATAATTCACCCCTCCACTTT.